Sequencing of this TCR beta chain was carried out in a study of CD8+ T cells in alopecia areata. Trimming stripped 4 bases from V and 3 bases from J, with 14 bases between. The CDR3 is made up of 14 amino acids. Germline V lookup: CDR1 SGHDT, CDR2 YYEEEE. Peripheral blood samples and lesional scalp punch biopsies were obtained from alopecia areata patients. For this clone: The antigen is undetermined.

cDNA serving as the sequencing template came from extracted, reverse transcribed RNA. Clones were sequenced by immunoSEQ multiplex PCR, and TCRdb holds only the in-frame ones, with some missing. This sample has 12,000 or so clones, with roughly 65% found just once. Study observations and caveats: Affected scalp, especially in alopecia totalis/universalis, had a higher clonality than normal scalp did. Possibly because of HLA-related factors, TCR sharing was less clear across patients than in mice. Normal skin's resident alphabeta T cells are also sequenced in scalp samples.

Specimen: skin. This chain joins TRBV5-6 and TRBJ2-7; no firm D call. The sequence was obtained from a human donor with alopecia areata. The CDR3 protein is CASSKIRQNYEQYF. CDR3 coding DNA: TGTGCCAGCAGCAAGATTCGTCAAAACTACGAGCAGTACTTC.